The present T cell receptor (beta chain) was sequenced within a study of blood T cells in healthy people across ages. CDR3 size: 16 residues. From germline, CDR1 is SGHVS and CDR2 FNYEAQ. Deletions cut 0 bases from V and 7 bases from J, with 18 bases between. A sample-barcoded 5' primer and a J-beta primer mix were used in a second PCR of roughly 7 to 12 cycles. Every molecule of cDNA carried a tag from a template-switch adaptor with 12 random nucleotides. A single record per CDR3 protein comes from TCRdb applying MiXCR to the 5' RACE reads. This sample has approximately 680,000 distinct CDR3 sequences; approximately 30% occur once, and the top ten carry 15%. General observations from the study: Naive CD4+ cells and diversity were both higher in long-lived donors than in aged donors. Donor CMV status, an unknown factor, possibly confounded changes in expanded clonotypes.

This clonotype was seen more than once but under ten times. Its antigen is currently unknown. The clonotype originates from a woman of 80 years or more in good health. This chain uses TRBV7-6 with TRBJ1-1, with unresolved D. Sequenced: blood. The CDR3 sequence: CASSLAATVGKGEAFF. In DNA form, the CDR3 reads TGTGCCAGCAGCTTAGCGGCGACGGTGGGGAAGGGTGAAGCTTTCTTT.